The clone carrying this T cell receptor beta chain appeared many times. The antigen is not known. This sample is part of a study of T cells in Graves' hyperthyroidism and ophthalmopathy. Whole-study results and caveats: A model of 13 V-J pairs discriminated ophthalmopathy from stable hyperthyroidism. A median around 6.8 months before onset, the model predicted ophthalmopathy.

Using RNA transcripts as the source, TCR beta CDR3 regions were amplified. An initial round of RT-PCR targeting the TCR CDR3 relied on the HTBI primer set. From the multiplex PCR reads, TCRdb called clonotypes with MiXCR, one entry per CDR3 protein. The sample includes 300,000 to 400,000 distinct CDR3 sequences, approximately 17% of them seen just once. Germline V CDR1 and CDR2: SGDLS, YYNGEE. The CDR3 consists of 16 residues. The trim removed 4 bases at V and 2 bases at J, leaving 10 bases unmatched. The chain carries TRBV9 and TRBJ2-3, with 7 positions matching TRBD1. This clonotype was obtained from a man younger than 35 with Graves' ophthalmopathy. Material: blood. The CDR3 DNA is TGTGCCAGCAGCTTGAGGGGGCGAGTGCCCACAGATACGCAGTATTTT. Encoded protein: CASSLRGRVPTDTQYF.